The rows below give T cell receptor beta chains drawn from one sample of a study of blood T cell repertoires in COVID-19. Assay: immunoSEQ multiplex PCR; the TCRdb copy retains only in-frame clones and omits some. The sample has over 45,000 clones; 89% are singletons. The source material was peripheral blood. These receptors all come from a woman aged 55-69 years with COVID-19, enrolled during active disease. Each CDR3 is given with its conserved first and last residue. Each record gives: clone size, J gene, D gene, V gene, CDR3 DNA, CDR3 protein. A D gene is named only where the DNA matches it firmly. Size is omitted from some rows. Given values are once, few, many or a class for expanded clones.

>.|TRBJ2-7|TRBD2|TRBV11-2
TGTGCCAGCAGCTTAGATTCTAGAGCGGGAGTGCTCGAGCAGTACTTC
CASSLDSRAGVLEQYF
>.|TRBJ1-5|.|TRBV7-8
TGTGCCAGCAGCTTAACAGTAGGCTTCAATCAGCCCCAGCATTTT
CASSLTVGFNQPQHF
>.|TRBJ2-5|TRBD1|TRBV3-1/TRBV3-2
TGTGCCAGCAGCCAAACAGGGGATAGGGTAGAGACCCAGTACTTC
CASSQTGDRVETQYF
>.|TRBJ2-7|TRBD2|TRBV19
TGTGCCGAGCCTCGGAGCGGGGATGCCTACGAGCAGTACTTC
CAEPRSGDAYEQYF
>.|TRBJ2-7|TRBD1|TRBV7-2
TGTGCCAGCACAGGCGGGACAGGGGCCTACGAGCAGTACTTC
CASTGGTGAYEQYF
>.|TRBJ2-1|.|TRBV27
TGTGCCAGCAGTCCGGCGGGATTAGGGTACAATGAGCAGTTCTTC
CASSPAGLGYNEQFF
>.|TRBJ1-1|TRBD1|TRBV19
TGTGCCAGTAGTATGACCCCCCAGGGGACAGGGAACACTGAAGCTTTCTTT
CASSMTPQGTGNTEAFF
>.|TRBJ2-5|TRBD2|TRBV4-1
TGCGCCAGCAGCCCCAACCGGGGCGGGAGGGTTCAAGAGACCCAGTACTTC
CASSPNRGGRVQETQYF
>.|TRBJ2-6|.|TRBV19
TGTGCCAGTACGGGGGTCCAGGGCTGGGCCAACGTCCTGACTTTC
CASTGVQGWANVLTF
>.|TRBJ2-1|TRBD1|TRBV19
TGTGCCAGTAGTATGACAGGGGGACCCTACAATGAGCAGTTCTTC
CASSMTGGPYNEQFF
>.|TRBJ1-2|.|TRBV6-5
TGTGCCAGCAGTTACTCGCAGGGGTCTGGCTACACCTTC
CASSYSQGSGYTF
>.|TRBJ2-6|TRBD1|TRBV5-5
TGTGCCAGCAGCTTTTCGGGACAGCTTATCTCTGGGGCCAACGTCCTGACTTTC
CASSFSGQLISGANVLTF
>.|TRBJ2-7|.|TRBV6-6
TGTGCCAGCAGTTACCAGGCAGGCACCTACGAGCAGTACTTC
CASSYQAGTYEQYF
>.|TRBJ2-7|TRBD2|TRBV7-8
TGTGCCAGCAGCTTTGGACTAGCGGGGAACGAGCAGTACTTC
CASSFGLAGNEQYF
>.|TRBJ2-5|TRBD1|TRBV3-1/TRBV3-2
TGTGCCAGCAGCCCCTCCCGGACAGGGCCCAAGAGGACCCAGTACTTC
CASSPSRTGPKRTQYF
>.|TRBJ1-5|.|TRBV7-2
TGTGCCAGCAGCTTAGTCAGTCACTATAGCAATCAGCCCCAGCATTTT
CASSLVSHYSNQPQHF
>.|TRBJ2-1|TRBD2|TRBV18
TGTGCCAGCTCGGGACTAGCGGGGGGTTACAATGAGCAGTTCTTC
CASSGLAGGYNEQFF
>.|TRBJ2-5|.|TRBV13
TGTGCCAGCAGCTTTCGGGCCCGCCCGGGGGGCGAGACCCAGTACTTC
CASSFRARPGGETQYF
>once|TRBJ2-5|TRBD1|TRBV29-1
TGCAGCGTTTGGGACAGCCCGGTAGAGACCCAGTACTTC
CSVWDSPVETQYF
>.|TRBJ2-5|TRBD2|TRBV3-1/TRBV3-2
TGTGCCAGCAGTTTCGGACTAGCGGAGTTCCAAGAGACCCAGTACTTC
CASSFGLAEFQETQYF
>.|TRBJ2-4|TRBD1|TRBV19
TGTGCCAGTAGTCAGAGACAGGGGTTGGTGGGGAACATTCAGTACTTC
CASSQRQGLVGNIQYF
>.|TRBJ1-4|.|TRBV2
TGTGCCAGCAGCGGGGGGGCCGAAAAACTGTTTTTT
CASSGGAEKLFF
>.|TRBJ1-1|TRBD1|TRBV27
TGTGCCAGCCTAAGGGGGCCGAGGGCTTTCTTT
CASLRGPRAFF
>.|TRBJ1-2|TRBD1|TRBV12-3/TRBV12-4
TGTGCCAGCAGTTTACAACAGGGGGATGGCTACACCTTC
CASSLQQGDGYTF
>.|TRBJ1-5|.|TRBV6-2/TRBV6-3
TGTGCCAGCAGTTACTCGAGGGCACAGCCCCAGCATTTT
CASSYSRAQPQHF
>.|TRBJ1-2|TRBD1|TRBV7-8
TGTGCCAGCAGCCTGGTCGGACAGGGCAACTATGGCTACACCTTC
CASSLVGQGNYGYTF
>.|TRBJ1-4|.|TRBV4-3
TGCGCCAGCAGCCCCTCAAGGGGTTATGGGCCTGAAAAACTGTTTTTT
CASSPSRGYGPEKLFF
>.|TRBJ1-2|TRBD1|TRBV2
TGTGCCAGCAGTGAAACAGGGGGCGTAGAAGGCTACACCTTC
CASSETGGVEGYTF
>.|TRBJ2-7|.|TRBV7-9
TGTGCCAGCAGCCCCCAGGGGATAAACGAGCAGTACTTC
CASSPQGINEQYF
>few|TRBJ2-5|TRBD2|TRBV24-1
TGTGCCACCAGTGATCATGGGGCGGGGGGCCGTCAAGAGACCCAGTACTTC
CATSDHGAGGRQETQYF
>.|TRBJ2-7|TRBD2|TRBV5-6
TGTGCCAGCAGCTTCGGGCTAGCGGGTGGGTACTACGAGCAGTACTTC
CASSFGLAGGYYEQYF
>.|TRBJ2-7|TRBD2|TRBV6-1
TGTGCCAGCAGTGAAAAGAGGGCGGGAGGCTCCTACGAGCAGTACTTC
CASSEKRAGGSYEQYF
>once|TRBJ1-1|TRBD1|TRBV29-1
TGCAGCGTTCAAGACAGGGGGAGAACTGAAGCTTTCTTT
CSVQDRGRTEAFF
>.|TRBJ2-3|TRBD2|TRBV9
TGTGCCAGCAGCGTATTTAGCGGGGGGGCGGCAGATACGCAGTATTTT
CASSVFSGGAADTQYF
>.|TRBJ1-3|.|TRBV13
TGTGCCAGCAGCACAGACAGAAATCCCGGAAACACCATATATTTT
CASSTDRNPGNTIYF
>.|TRBJ2-7|TRBD1|TRBV5-1
TGCGCCAGCAGCTTGCTCGGACAGGGTTACTACGAGCAGTACTTC
CASSLLGQGYYEQYF
>.|TRBJ2-7|TRBD2|TRBV29-1
TGCAGCGTATGGACTAGCGGCTACGAGCAGTACTTC
CSVWTSGYEQYF
>once|TRBJ2-5|TRBD2|TRBV4-2
TGTGCCAGCAGCCAGTTAGCCGTAAGCGGGGGGGCCGGAGAGACCCAGTACTTC
CASSQLAVSGGAGETQYF
>once|TRBJ1-3|.|TRBV13
TGTGCCAGCAGGCAAGAGGGGGTCTCTGGAAACACCATATATTTT
CASRQEGVSGNTIYF
>.|TRBJ2-2|TRBD1|TRBV10-3
TGTGCCATCAGCAAAGGGGGACAGGGGAACACCGGGGAGCTGTTTTTT
CAISKGGQGNTGELFF